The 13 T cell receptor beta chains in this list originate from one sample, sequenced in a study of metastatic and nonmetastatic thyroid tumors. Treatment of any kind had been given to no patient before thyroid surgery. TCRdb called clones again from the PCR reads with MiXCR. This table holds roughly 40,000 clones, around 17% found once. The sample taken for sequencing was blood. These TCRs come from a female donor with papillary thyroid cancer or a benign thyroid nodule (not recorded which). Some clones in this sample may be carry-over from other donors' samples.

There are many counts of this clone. DNA for the CDR3: TGCAGTGCTAGTTTGGGGAATGGCTACACCTTC. It specifies CSASLGNGYTF. V usage is TRBV20-1 and J usage is TRBJ1-2; no definite D call. CDR1 and CDR2 (germline): DFQATT, SNEGSKA (reference sequence). The CDR3 sequence is 11 residues long. V dropped 3 bases and J dropped 6 bases, with 8 bases sitting between them.

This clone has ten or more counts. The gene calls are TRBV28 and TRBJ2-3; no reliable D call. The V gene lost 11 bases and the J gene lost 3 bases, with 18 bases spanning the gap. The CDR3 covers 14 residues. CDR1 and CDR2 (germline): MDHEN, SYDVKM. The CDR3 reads CALSPSVGTDTQYF. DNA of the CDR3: TGTGCCCTTTCCCCTTCGGTGGGGACAGATACGCAGTATTTT.

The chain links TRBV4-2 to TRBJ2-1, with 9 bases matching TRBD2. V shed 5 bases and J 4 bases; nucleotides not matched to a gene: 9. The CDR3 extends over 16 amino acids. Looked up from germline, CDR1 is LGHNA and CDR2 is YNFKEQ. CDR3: CASSSAGGSRYNEQFF. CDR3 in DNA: TGTGCCAGCAGCAGCGCGGGAGGGAGTCGTTACAATGAGCAGTTCTTC.

CDR3 nucleotide sequence: TGTGCCAGCATCCGGTCGGACGAGCAGTACTTC. Translating gives CASIRSDEQYF. This chain uses TRBV11-2 with TRBJ2-7; D gene ambiguous. This CDR3 contains 11 residues. The germline CDR1 and CDR2 sequences are SGHAT and FQNNGV. With 7 bases removed from V and 5 bases from J, the gap between germline ends came to 9 bases.

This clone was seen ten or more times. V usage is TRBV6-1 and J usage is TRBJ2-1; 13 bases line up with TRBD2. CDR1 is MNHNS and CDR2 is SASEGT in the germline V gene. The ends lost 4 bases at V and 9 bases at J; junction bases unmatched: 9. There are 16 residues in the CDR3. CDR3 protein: CASSATTSGRLSEQFF. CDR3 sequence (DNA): TGTGCCAGCAGTGCAACGACTAGCGGGAGGTTGAGTGAGCAGTTCTTC.

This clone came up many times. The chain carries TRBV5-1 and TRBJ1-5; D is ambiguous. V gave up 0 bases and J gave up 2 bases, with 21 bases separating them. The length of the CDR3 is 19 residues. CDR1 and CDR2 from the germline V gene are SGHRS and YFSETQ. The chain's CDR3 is CASSLGTSRSIRGNQPQHF. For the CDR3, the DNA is TGCGCCAGCAGCTTGGGGACGAGTCGCTCAATCCGGGGCAATCAGCCCCAGCATTTT.

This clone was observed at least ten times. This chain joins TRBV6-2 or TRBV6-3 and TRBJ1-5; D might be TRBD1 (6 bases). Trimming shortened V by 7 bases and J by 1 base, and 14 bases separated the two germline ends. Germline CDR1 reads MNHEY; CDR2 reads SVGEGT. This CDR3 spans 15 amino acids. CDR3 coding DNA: TGTGCCAGCACCGCCGTAAGGGGGAGCAATCAGCCCCAGCATTTT. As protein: CASTAVRGSNQPQHF.

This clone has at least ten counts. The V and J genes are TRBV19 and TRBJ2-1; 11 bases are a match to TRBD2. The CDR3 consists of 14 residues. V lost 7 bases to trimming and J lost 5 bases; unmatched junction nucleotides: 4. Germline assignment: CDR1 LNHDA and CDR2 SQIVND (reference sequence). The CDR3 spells CASMGTSGNNEQFF. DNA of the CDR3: TGTGCCAGTATGGGGACTAGCGGCAACAATGAGCAGTTCTTC. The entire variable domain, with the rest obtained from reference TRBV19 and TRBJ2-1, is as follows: DGGITQSPKYLFRKEGQNVTLSCEQNLNHDAMYWYRQDPGQGLRLIYYSQIVNDFQKGDIAEGYSVSREKKESFPLTVTSAQKNPTAFYLCASMGTSGNNEQFFGPGTRLTVL.

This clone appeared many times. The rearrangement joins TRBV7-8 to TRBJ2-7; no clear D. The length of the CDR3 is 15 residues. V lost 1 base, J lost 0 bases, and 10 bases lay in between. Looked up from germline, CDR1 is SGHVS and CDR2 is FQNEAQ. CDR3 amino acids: CASSLVPGDSYEQYF. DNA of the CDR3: TGTGCCAGCAGCTTAGTCCCCGGTGACTCCTACGAGCAGTACTTC.

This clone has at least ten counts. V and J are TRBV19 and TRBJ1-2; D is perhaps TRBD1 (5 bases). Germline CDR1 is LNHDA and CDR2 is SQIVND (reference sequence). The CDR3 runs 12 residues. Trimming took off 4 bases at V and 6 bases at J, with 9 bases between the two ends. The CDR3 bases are TGTGCCAGTAGTACAACAGGAGATGGCTACACCTTC. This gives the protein CASSTTGDGYTF.

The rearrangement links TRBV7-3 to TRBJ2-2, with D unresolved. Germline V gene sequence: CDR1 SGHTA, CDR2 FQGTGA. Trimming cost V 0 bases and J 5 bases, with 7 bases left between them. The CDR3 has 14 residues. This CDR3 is CASSLTQRTGELFF. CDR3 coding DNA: TGTGCCAGCAGCTTAACCCAGAGGACCGGGGAGCTGTTTTTT.

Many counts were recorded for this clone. The CDR3 region has the DNA TGCGCCAGCAGCCAAGGACAGGGAGGGGAGCAGTACTTC. This translates into CASSQGQGGEQYF. The gene calls are TRBV4-1 and TRBJ2-7; either TRBD1 or TRBD2 may fit D (7 bases each). V lost 1 base and J lost 7, with 11 bases in between. The length of the CDR3 is 13 residues. Germline assignment: CDR1 MGHRA and CDR2 YSYEKL.

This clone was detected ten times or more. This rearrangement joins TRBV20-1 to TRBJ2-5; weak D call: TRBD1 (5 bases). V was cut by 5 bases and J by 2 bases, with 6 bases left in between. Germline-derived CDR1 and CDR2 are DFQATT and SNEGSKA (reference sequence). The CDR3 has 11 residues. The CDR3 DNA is TGCAGTGCTGGGGCACAAGAGACCCAGTACTTC. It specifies CSAGAQETQYF.